Each of the 10 T cell receptor beta chains below was sequenced from the same sample in a study of shared clonotypes between healthy human individuals. The naive CD8 population came from CD45RO-negative cells selected for CCR7, without terminally differentiated effector memory CD45RA+ cells. Produced via immunoSEQ multiplex PCR; TCRdb's table is partial and in-frame only. This sample has around 560,000 clones, with approximately 95% found just once. The sample comprised naive CD8+ T cells sorted from blood. The receptors shown here come from a woman under 40 in good health.

This clone was seen only once. The rearrangement links TRBV27 to TRBJ2-3; 12 nucleotides line up with TRBD2. The CDR3 extends over 15 amino acids. Germline V CDR1 and CDR2: MNHEY, SMNVEV (reference sequence). With 4 bases clipped from V and 2 bases from J, the junction kept 1 base outside the gene matches. The CDR3 DNA follows: TGTGCCAGCAGTTCTAGCGGGAGGGCCACAGATACGCAGTATTTT. The encoded protein is CASSSSGRATDTQYF.

The chain couples TRBV14 to TRBJ2-6; 7 nucleotides align to TRBD1. The trim removed 0 bases at V and 0 bases at J, leaving 11 bases unmatched. There are 20 residues in the CDR3. Germline V gene lookup returns CDR1 SGHDN and CDR2 FVKESK. CDR3 nucleotide sequence: TGTGCCAGCAGCCAAGAGACGCCTACAGGGGCGTACTCTGGGGCCAACGTCCTGACTTTC. Encoded protein: CASSQETPTGAYSGANVLTF.

V usage is TRBV7-9 and J usage is TRBJ2-7; TRBD1 matches at 7 bases. CDR1 is SEHNR, CDR2 FQNEAQ, per germline (reference sequence). With V trimmed by 6 bases and J by 6 bases, 2 bases remained unmatched. The CDR3 spans 11 residues. The CDR3 DNA reads as TGTGCCAGCAGGAAGGGGGCCGAGCAGTACTTC. This encodes CASRKGAEQYF.

For the CDR3, the DNA is TGTGCCAGCAGTTCACAGGGAACTCAGCCCCAGCATTTT. Amino acid sequence: CASSSQGTQPQHF. The V and J genes are TRBV28 and TRBJ1-5; tentatively, D is TRBD1 (6 bases). This CDR3 region has 13 residues. V was trimmed by 4 bases and J by 6 bases, leaving 10 bases between them. Germline V gene sequence: CDR1 MDHEN, CDR2 SYDVKM.

The chain is built from TRBV13 and TRBJ1-1; maybe TRBD1 (5 bases). The CDR3 runs to 14 residues. V lost 5 bases, J lost 2 bases, and 12 bases lay in between. The germline V gene has CDR1 PRHDT and CDR2 FYEKMQ (reference sequence). CDR3 protein: CASSQSGYNTEAFF. In nucleotides, the CDR3 is TGTGCCAGCAGCCAATCAGGGTATAACACTGAAGCTTTCTTT. Drawing the rest from reference TRBV13 and TRBJ1-1, the complete variable domain is AAGVIQSPRHLIKEKRETATLKCYPIPRHDTVYWYQQGPGQDPQFLISFYEKMQSDKGSIPDRFSAQQFSDYHSELNMSSLELGDSALYFCASSQSGYNTEAFFGQGTRLTVV.

The rearrangement joins TRBV2 to TRBJ2-1, with D perhaps given as TRBD1 or TRBD2 (6 bases each). V lost 5 bases and J 5 bases, leaving 7 bases between the germline ends. The CDR3 totals 12 residues. CDR1 and CDR2 from the germline V gene are SNHLY and FYNNEI. Here the CDR3 reads CASSRGHNEQFF. CDR3 bases: TGTGCCAGCAGTCGGGGGCACAATGAGCAGTTCTTC. Together with reference TRBV2 and TRBJ2-1, the CDR3 gives the full variable domain: EPEVTQTPSHQVTQMGQEVILRCVPISNHLYFYWYRQILGQKVEFLVSFYNNEISEKSEIFDDQFSVERPDGSNFTLKIRSTKLEDSAMYFCASSRGHNEQFFGPGTRLTVL.

The chain carries TRBV28 and TRBJ2-7; 8 nucleotides align to TRBD2. Unmatched junction bases numbered 8, after V lost 1 base and J lost 3 bases. The CDR3 contains 16 residues. Germline CDR1 MDHEN, CDR2 SYDVKM. The CDR3 nucleotides read TGTGCCAGCAGTTTATTTGTGACTAGCGTCGTCTACGAGCAGTACTTC. It codes for CASSLFVTSVVYEQYF. Together with reference TRBV28 and TRBJ2-7, the CDR3 gives the full variable domain: DVKVTQSSRYLVKRTGEKVFLECVQDMDHENMFWYRQDPGLGLRLIYFSYDVKMKEKGDIPEGYSVSREKKERFSLILESASTNQTSMYLCASSLFVTSVVYEQYFGPGTRLTVT.

This clone was detected only a few times. Other DNA sequences from this sample encode an identical CDR3 as well. The chain carries TRBV6-5 and TRBJ1-5, with a weak D call TRBD1 (5 bases). Germline V gives CDR1 MNHEY, CDR2 SVGAGI. This CDR3 has 14 amino acids. V lost 3 bases to trimming and J lost 3 bases, with 9 bases between them. The CDR3 sequence: CASSYSGPNQPQHF. The CDR3 DNA is TGTGCCAGCAGTTATTCAGGGCCCAATCAGCCCCAGCATTTT.

This clone was seen only once. The J gene is TRBJ1-5, the V gene TRBV5-6; D unresolved. V was shortened by 3 bases and J by 0 bases, with 10 bases between the two germline ends. The CDR3 length is 15 residues. Germline V gene data show CDR1 as SGHDT and CDR2 as YYEEEE. The CDR3 is CASSSGVYSNQPQHF. CDR3 bases: TGTGCCAGCAGCTCTGGGGTATATAGCAATCAGCCCCAGCATTTT.

This clone was seen a single time. The chain is built from TRBV5-4 and TRBJ1-2, with D possibly matching TRBD1 (6 bases). Germline V gives CDR1 SGHNT, CDR2 YYREEE (reference sequence). V was trimmed by 3 bases and J by 3 bases, leaving 12 bases between them. This CDR3 spans 14 amino acids. The chain's CDR3 is CASSWRTADYGYTF. CDR3 nucleotides: TGTGCCAGCAGCTGGAGGACAGCAGACTATGGCTACACCTTC.